The next 15 T cell receptor beta chains were all read from a single sample in a study of blood T cells in healthy people across ages. Primed by a sample-barcoded 5' primer and a J-beta primer mix, a second PCR proceeded for about 7 to 11 cycles. Using its own MiXCR run on the 5' RACE reads, TCRdb lists one record per CDR3 protein. Here the sample spans 550,000 to 600,000 distinct CDR3 sequences, 27% being singletons. Sequenced input: blood. The receptors stem from a woman aged 70 to 79 in good health.

This clonotype showed up just a few times. This chain uses TRBV11-2 with TRBJ1-1, with no clear D. This CDR3 contains 12 residues. Trimming cost V 3 bases and J 5 bases, with 7 bases left between them. CDR1 SGHAT and CDR2 FQNNGV come from the germline V gene. CDR3 coding DNA: TGTGCCAGCAGCTTTATGGGGACTGAAGCTTTCTTT. As protein: CASSFMGTEAFF.

V usage is TRBV3-1 and J usage is TRBJ2-5; 8 nucleotides line up with TRBD2. Germline assignment: CDR1 LGHDT and CDR2 YNNKEL (reference sequence). Germline trimming cut 4 bases from V and 4 bases from J; bases unmatched to any gene: 14. The CDR3 runs to 17 residues. DNA of the CDR3: TGTGCCAGCAGCCCGTTGTCGTCCAGCGGGGGAGGAGAGACCCAGTACTTC. Amino acid sequence: CASSPLSSSGGGETQYF.

This clonotype came up a few times. This chain uses TRBV4-3 with TRBJ2-1; D gene unclear. CDR3 size: 14 residues. Germline V CDR1 and CDR2: LGHNA, YSLEER. The V end lost 0 bases, the J end lost 7 bases, and 10 bases lay between the germline ends. The CDR3 DNA reads as TGCGCCAGCAGCCAAGATCGAGATTTTAATGAGCAGTTCTTC. Translated: CASSQDRDFNEQFF.

The V call is TRBV20-1, the J call TRBJ1-6, with 9 bases that match TRBD1. V lost 3 bases and J lost 8; bases outside the gene matches: 5. Germline CDR1 is DFQATT and CDR2 is SNEGSKA (reference sequence). The CDR3 covers 14 residues. CDR3 DNA: TGCAGTGCTAGCGGGACAGGGAGTGATTCACCCCTCCACTTT. It is translated as CSASGTGSDSPLHF.

The chain uses TRBV18 and TRBJ1-1, with D maybe TRBD1 (6 bases). Germline V gene lookup returns CDR1 KGHSH and CDR2 LQKENI. The germline V and J ends were trimmed by 1 base and 3 bases, with 12 bases remaining between them. The CDR3 has 15 residues. CDR3 sequence (DNA): TGTGCCAGCTCACCACAGGGGGGCTTGGACACTGAAGCTTTCTTT. This codes for CASSPQGGLDTEAFF. Supplemented by reference TRBV18 and TRBJ1-1, the full variable domain reads NAGVMQNPRHLVRRRGQEARLRCSPMKGHSHVYWYRQLPEEGLKFMVYLQKENIIDESGMPKERFSAEFPKEGPSILRIQQVVRGDSAAYFCASSPQGGLDTEAFFGQGTRLTVV.

J is TRBJ2-3 and V is TRBV3-1; D is possibly TRBD2 (6 bases). In germline, CDR1 is LGHDT, CDR2 YNNKEL (reference sequence). The V end lost 2 bases, the J end lost 5 bases, and 11 bases lay between the germline ends. This CDR3 is built from 14 residues. DNA of the CDR3: TGTGCCAGCAGCCAAAGGTCTAGCGAAGATACGCAGTATTTT. Its protein is CASSQRSSEDTQYF.

This clonotype has a handful of counts. The gene calls are TRBV4-3 and TRBJ1-1; TRBD1 aligns across 10 bases. The CDR3 loop spans 15 amino acids. Germline V gene lookup returns CDR1 LGHNA and CDR2 YSLEER. The V and J ends lost 5 bases and 3 bases, in that order; junction bases with no gene match: 6. The CDR3 nucleotides read TGCGCCAGCAGCAGGACAGGGGGTGGGGACACTGAAGCTTTCTTT. It is translated as CASSRTGGGDTEAFF.

This clonotype was seen a handful of times. This sequence joins TRBV20-1 and TRBJ1-1; 7 bases align to TRBD1. The CDR3 is 13 amino acids. Trimming removed 3 bases from V and 5 bases from J; junction bases left unmatched: 6. The V gene's germline CDR1 is DFQATT and CDR2 SNEGSKA (reference sequence). The CDR3 coding sequence is TGCAGTGCTAGTAAGGGGGCAAGAACTGAAGCTTTCTTT. Translated, it gives CSASKGARTEAFF.

V usage is TRBV7-2 and J usage is TRBJ2-5, with TRBD1 matching 7 bases. The trim removed 5 bases at V and 3 bases at J, leaving 3 bases unmatched. Germline V lookup: CDR1 SGHTA, CDR2 FQGNSA. CDR3 length equals 13 residues. The CDR3 sequence is CASSLRGKETQYF. The CDR3 DNA sequence: TGTGCCAGCAGCCTCAGGGGGAAAGAGACCCAGTACTTC. The whole variable domain, remainder taken from reference TRBV7-2 and TRBJ2-5, is GAGVSQSPSNKVTEKGKDVELRCDPISGHTALYWYRQSLGQGLEFLIYFQGNSAPDKSGLPSDRFSAERTGGSVSTLTIQRTQQEDSAVYLCASSLRGKETQYFGPGTRLLVL.

This clonotype was detected only a few times. CDR3: CASSLEGGTDTQYF. The CDR3 nucleotides read TGTGCCAGCAGCTTGGAAGGGGGCACAGATACGCAGTATTTT. This sequence joins TRBV7-9 and TRBJ2-3; a weak D match, TRBD1 (5 bases). This CDR3 comprises 14 residues. The germline V gene has CDR1 SEHNR and CDR2 FQNEAQ (reference sequence). V gave up 3 bases and J gave up 1 base, with 8 bases separating them.

V gene TRBV5-1 combines with J gene TRBJ2-5, with a tentative D call TRBD2 (6 bases). The germline CDR1 and CDR2 sequences are SGHRS and YFSETQ. The CDR3 consists of 14 residues. The V end lost 4 bases, the J end lost 3 bases, and 13 bases lay between the germline ends. CDR3 sequence reads: CASSRAAGKETQYF. The CDR3 nucleotides read TGCGCCAGCAGCCGAGCTGCGGGGAAAGAGACCCAGTACTTC.

This clonotype has just a few counts. The chain employs TRBV5-1 and TRBJ1-1; 10 nucleotides agree with TRBD1. Losses at the gene ends were 4 bases for V and 12 bases for J; bases not matched to a gene: 6. CDR1 is SGHRS, CDR2 YFSETQ, per germline. This CDR3 comprises 12 residues. The CDR3 loop is CASSEGQGRTFF. CDR3 in DNA: TGCGCCAGCAGCGAGGGACAGGGGAGAACTTTCTTT.

This sequence joins TRBV9 and TRBJ1-6, with unresolved D. V lost 0 bases, J lost 9 bases, and 10 bases lay in between. The germline CDR1 and CDR2 sequences are SGDLS and YYNGEE. This CDR3 has 14 amino acids. DNA of the CDR3: TGTGCCAGCAGCGTAGACCCTACTGTTTCACCCCTCCACTTT. Encoded protein: CASSVDPTVSPLHF.

This clonotype was seen more than once but under ten times. CDR3 in DNA: TGCAGTGCTCGGACAGGGGTAGTTCTTGGTGGCTACACCTTC. This codes for CSARTGVVLGGYTF. The chain has TRBV20-1 and TRBJ1-2; 9 bases fit TRBD1. Germline V gene lookup returns CDR1 DFQATT and CDR2 SNEGSKA (reference sequence). The length of the CDR3 is 14 residues. V shed 5 bases and J 7 bases; nucleotides not matched to a gene: 11.

This clonotype was counted only a few times. The CDR3 region has the DNA TGCAGTGCTTCGGACAACTCTGGAAACACCATATATTTT. This gives the protein CSASDNSGNTIYF. This chain connects TRBV20-1 to TRBJ1-3; D is perhaps TRBD1 (5 bases). CDR3 size: 13 residues. Germline values: CDR1 DFQATT, CDR2 SNEGSKA (reference sequence). The V and J ends lost 5 bases and 0 bases respectively, with 8 bases between them.